A selection of T cell receptor beta chains follows, all from one sample in a study of beta chain features in type 1 diabetes. This table comes from immunoSEQ multiplex PCR, and its TCRdb copy is limited to in-frame clones, with some not included. The table lists almost 350,000 clones, 9.3% of them singletons. The sequencing sample was made of central memory CD4+ T cells from blood. The receptors were sampled from a man aged 25-40 years with type 1 diabetes. CDR3s include the opening cysteine and the closing phenylalanine or tryptophan. Each record gives: clone size, D gene, CDR3 length, V gene, J gene, CDR3 protein, CDR3 DNA. The D gene is left open where the match is weak. Not every row has a clone size; where given, it reads once, few, many or a size class.

-	-	12	TRBV30	TRBJ2-5	CAWSRGLGTQYF	TGTGCCTGGAGTAGGGGCTTGGGGACCCAGTACTTC
-	-	16	TRBV11-2	TRBJ2-5	CASSSVWRSDQETQYF	TGTGCCAGCAGCAGCGTCTGGCGGTCAGATCAAGAGACCCAGTACTTC
few	TRBD1	17	TRBV7-2	TRBJ2-7	CASSRGRTGTTAYEQYF	TGTGCCAGCAGCCGGGGTCGGACAGGAACCACAGCCTACGAGCAGTACTTC
-	-	13	TRBV28	TRBJ1-1	CASSLWGRTEAFF	TGTGCCAGCAGTTTATGGGGAAGGACTGAAGCTTTCTTT
-	-	15	TRBV2	TRBJ2-5	CASSERWGGAETQYF	TGTGCCAGCAGTGAAAGATGGGGCGGGGCAGAGACCCAGTACTTC
-	TRBD2	15	TRBV10-3	TRBJ2-7	CAISESTSGAWEQYF	TGTGCCATCAGTGAGTCGACTAGCGGGGCTTGGGAGCAGTACTTC
-	TRBD2	16	TRBV27	TRBJ2-4	CASSSGGALAKNIQYF	TGTGCCAGCAGTTCCGGGGGGGCCCTAGCCAAAAACATTCAGTACTTC
-	-	14	TRBV5-1	TRBJ2-2	CASSLAAHTGELFF	TGCGCCAGCAGCTTGGCCGCTCACACCGGGGAGCTGTTTTTT
-	TRBD1	17	TRBV28	TRBJ2-7	CASSFLHIGQGAGEQYF	TGTGCCAGCAGTTTTTTACACATAGGACAGGGGGCAGGCGAGCAGTACTTC
-	TRBD1	14	TRBV6-6	TRBJ1-4	CASRDGTGSEKLFF	TGTGCCAGCAGAGACGGGACAGGGAGCGAAAAACTGTTTTTT
-	TRBD1	14	TRBV5-1	TRBJ1-5	CASSLTGGQLPQHF	TGCGCCAGCAGCTTGACAGGGGGGCAATTGCCCCAGCATTTT
few	-	11	TRBV12-1	TRBJ1-4	CASSQSGTPIF	TGTGCCAGCAGTCAATCCGGGACCCCTATATTT
many	-	15	TRBV18	TRBJ1-2	CASSPWTDSNYGYTF	TGTGCCAGCTCACCCTGGACTGATTCTAACTATGGCTACACCTTC
few	TRBD1	15	TRBV11-2	TRBJ2-7	CASSSQTGPSYEQYF	TGTGCCAGCAGCTCGCAGACAGGGCCGTCCTACGAGCAGTACTTC
few	-	19	TRBV27	TRBJ2-3	CASSSRFLARSSSTDTQYF	TGTGCCAGCAGTTCAAGGTTCCTAGCACGAAGCTCTAGCACAGATACGCAGTATTTT
few	-	15	TRBV6-5	TRBJ2-3	CASSRRLHSTDTQYF	TGTGCCAGCAGTCGCCGACTTCATAGCACAGATACGCAGTATTTT
few	TRBD2	12	TRBV7-9	TRBJ2-1	CASSPGRVGQFF	TGTGCCAGCAGCCCCGGGAGGGTGGGGCAGTTCTTC
-	-	12	TRBV10-3	TRBJ1-2	CAIGPGDYGYTF	TGTGCCATCGGGCCGGGAGACTATGGCTACACCTTC